This TCR beta chain appears in the sequencing data of a study of T-cell reconstitution after alpha-beta-depleted transplantation in children. This CDR3 comprises 15 residues. Trimming cost V 3 bases and J 2 bases, with 9 bases left between them. CDR1 and CDR2 from the germline V gene are SGHRS and YFSETQ. This sample's TCRbeta library carried unique molecular identifier barcodes. TCRdb re-called the PCR reads through MiXCR, storing one row per CDR3 protein. The sample lists about 420,000 distinct CDR3 sequences, roughly 11% occurring once. This clonotype was counted between two and nine times. This material consisted of PBMCs from the stem cell graft donor, taken from the stem cell graft. The clonotype originates from a human donor who donated a stem cell graft to a child with acute myeloid leukemia. This rearrangement joins TRBV5-1 to TRBJ2-6; D not certain. CDR3: CASSSYDPGANVLTF. The CDR3 DNA reads as TGCGCCAGCAGCTCATACGACCCTGGGGCCAACGTCCTGACTTTC.